The clone carrying this TCR beta chain has more than one count but fewer than ten. The antigen is unknown. This entry is derived from a study of OX40 agonist ivuxolimab in advanced cancers. Study at large: Those enrolled were 82.7% male, with a mean age of roughly 62 years and ages from about 20 to 85. Of the patients, three showed partial responses, one with hepatocellular carcinoma and two with cutaneous melanoma.

The CDR3 is made up of 20 amino acids. General study results and limits: Normalized expansion of T-cell clones was also low for some nonresponders. Compared with CD4+, CD8+ T cells on average had more expanded clones.

TCRdb's copy holds only in-frame clones and misses some; the assay was immunoSEQ multiplex PCR. The sample consists of more than 45,000 clones, 89% of them appearing once. The sequence was obtained from an adult with an advanced solid tumor such as melanoma, head and neck, liver or kidney cancer. The rearrangement links TRBV12-2 to TRBJ2-7; the table's D call TRBD2 went unverified against the DNA. TRBV12-2 is a pseudogene segment. The sequencing here drew on CD4+ or CD8+ T cells sorted from blood, taken in a trial of the OX40 agonist ivuxolimab. The CDR3 region has the DNA TGTGCAAGTCGCTTAGCGCTGTTTATGGGAAAGCGGGAGGACCCCTACGAGCAGTACGTC. Translation gives CASRLALFMGKREDPYEQYV.